This T cell receptor (beta chain) was observed in a study of blood T cell repertoires in COVID-19. Turning to the study itself: Donors in the United States, Italy and Spain gave samples during acute or convalescent COVID-19. PBMCs, B-cell-depleted T cells, or T cells were the source of the cDNA or gDNA that made up the material.

In germline, CDR1 is SQVTM, CDR2 ANQGSEA. The CDR3 consists of 14 residues. V shed 2 bases, J shed 7 bases, and the junction held 11 bases outside the gene matches. Study processing details: Cell counts per sample came from amplifying reference gene primers. TCRdb keeps only in-frame clones here, not all; method: immunoSEQ multiplex PCR. V, J and clone size were drawn from that table, and D and trimming were deduced from the DNA. Of approximately 170,000 clones in the sample, around nine tenths were seen once. The chain is built from TRBV29-1 and TRBJ2-7; 7 nucleotides match TRBD2. This TCR was sampled from a man in his forties or fifties who had recovered from COVID-19. Sequencing was carried out using peripheral blood. The CDR3 reads CSVENFAGGGEQYF. CDR3 nucleotide sequence: TGCAGCGTTGAAAACTTCGCTGGGGGGGGAGAGCAGTACTTC.